This is a list of T cell receptor beta chains from one sample in a study of T-cell memory formation after mild COVID-19. MiXCR was run by TCRdb on the 5' RACE reads, yielding one entry per CDR3 protein. The sample gives about 130,000 distinct CDR3 sequences, less than 6.5% of which show up once; around 2% is in the top ten. The sequencing input was PBMCs or a T cell subset sorted from them (not recorded which). The receptors were sampled from an adult woman who had mild COVID-19 (a few samples of this study predate the infection). Cell type and time point are not known. CDR3s include the opening cysteine and the closing phenylalanine or tryptophan. The D gene is left open where the match is weak. Clone size, where shown, is once, few, many, or a class for clones that have expanded.

>NA|TRBJ2-3|few|16|TRBV6-6
CASSYFLRGHTDTQYF
TGTGCCAGCAGTTACTTCTTGCGGGGCCACACAGATACGCAGTATTTT
>NA|TRBJ2-3|few|14|TRBV18
CASSQSFGTDTQYF
TGTGCCAGCTCCCAAAGTTTCGGCACAGATACGCAGTATTTT
>TRBD1|TRBJ1-2|many|14|TRBV27
CASRNSDRAQGYTF
TGTGCCAGCAGAAACTCTGACAGGGCGCAAGGCTACACCTTC
>NA|TRBJ2-5|few|14|TRBV5-1
CASSLAAIKETQYF
TGCGCCAGCAGCCTGGCCGCGATTAAAGAGACCCAGTACTTC
>NA|TRBJ2-5|many|15|TRBV5-1
CASSDGASVGETQYF
TGCGCCAGCAGCGATGGGGCTAGCGTTGGGGAGACCCAGTACTTC
>TRBD1|TRBJ1-2|few|13|TRBV18
CASSTQGDYGYTF
TGTGCCAGCTCAACTCAGGGGGACTATGGCTACACCTTC
>NA|TRBJ2-1|NA|15|TRBV5-1
CASSWGIAEVNEQFF
TGCGCCAGCAGCTGGGGAATAGCGGAAGTCAATGAGCAGTTCTTC
>NA|TRBJ2-5|NA|14|TRBV5-6
CASSPFPSGETQYF
TGTGCCAGCAGCCCCTTCCCCTCGGGAGAGACCCAGTACTTC
>NA|TRBJ1-2|NA|14|TRBV27
CASSFLQGAGGYTF
TGTGCCAGCAGTTTCTTACAGGGCGCGGGTGGCTACACCTTC
>NA|TRBJ2-5|few|13|TRBV2
CASSESPGETQYF
TGTGCCAGCAGTGAGAGTCCGGGGGAGACCCAGTACTTC
>TRBD1|TRBJ2-7|many|15|TRBV7-6
CASSYSGTGGFEQYF
TGTGCCAGCAGCTACTCGGGGACAGGGGGGTTCGAGCAGTACTTC
>TRBD2|TRBJ2-7|NA|17|TRBV12-3/TRBV12-4
CASSLGGLAGAPYEQYF
TGTGCCAGCAGTTTAGGGGGACTAGCGGGAGCCCCTTACGAGCAGTACTTC
>NA|TRBJ1-1|NA|14|TRBV20-1
CSARMAGANTEAFF
TGCAGTGCTAGGATGGCAGGGGCGAACACTGAAGCTTTCTTT
>TRBD2|TRBJ2-4|NA|16|TRBV23-1
CASSQSASGTWNIQYF
TGCGCCAGCAGTCAATCGGCTAGCGGGACGTGGAACATTCAGTACTTC
>NA|TRBJ1-6|few|16|TRBV12-3/TRBV12-4
CASSFLSGQSNSPLHF
TGTGCCAGCAGTTTCCTCTCAGGACAGTCTAATTCACCCCTCCACTTT
>NA|TRBJ2-1|NA|16|TRBV12-3/TRBV12-4
CASSLVHRGPRNEQFF
TGTGCCAGCAGTTTAGTGCACAGAGGGCCTCGCAATGAGCAGTTCTTC
>NA|TRBJ2-3|few|14|TRBV4-1
CASSVRTFEGTQYF
TGCGCCAGCTCAGTCCGGACGTTCGAGGGTACGCAGTATTTT
>NA|TRBJ2-7|few|13|TRBV12-3/TRBV12-4
CASSIYRAGEQYF
TGTGCCAGCAGTATTTACAGGGCTGGCGAGCAGTACTTC
>NA|TRBJ2-1|many|15|TRBV6-6
CASSYLSLQRGEQFF
TGTGCCAGCAGTTACTTGTCCTTACAAAGAGGTGAGCAGTTCTTC
>NA|TRBJ2-6|many|18|TRBV7-2
CASSAPGLPVSGANVLTF
TGTGCCAGCAGCGCACCGGGACTGCCCGTCTCTGGGGCCAACGTCCTGACTTTC
>TRBD1|TRBJ1-5|many|15|TRBV12-3/TRBV12-4
CASSYSTGSNQPQHF
TGTGCCAGCAGTTACTCGACAGGGAGCAATCAGCCCCAGCATTTT
>TRBD2|TRBJ2-1|many|16|TRBV7-2
CASSLTGTSGYNEQFF
TGTGCCAGCAGCTTAACTGGGACTAGCGGCTACAATGAGCAGTTCTTC
>TRBD1|TRBJ2-1|NA|15|TRBV6-2/TRBV6-3
CASSRPGQGNNEQFF
TGTGCCAGCAGCCGACCGGGACAGGGGAACAATGAGCAGTTCTTC
>TRBD1|TRBJ1-4|few|18|TRBV7-9
CASSLGTGAHATNEKLFF
TGTGCCAGCAGCCTCGGGACAGGGGCCCATGCAACTAATGAAAAACTGTTTTTT
>NA|TRBJ1-5|many|15|TRBV12-3/TRBV12-4
CASSQGLQGLQPQHF
TGTGCCAGCAGCCAAGGGTTACAAGGCCTTCAGCCCCAGCATTTT
>NA|TRBJ2-3|NA|15|TRBV5-1
CASSLSLPGVDTQYF
TGCGCCAGCAGCTTAAGCCTTCCAGGGGTAGATACGCAGTATTTT
>NA|TRBJ2-3|NA|14|TRBV7-9
CASSLGASRGILYF
TGTGCCAGCAGCCTCGGGGCCAGTAGGGGAATATTGTATTTT
>NA|TRBJ2-2|NA|13|TRBV7-2
CASQSRNTGELFF
TGTGCCAGCCAGAGCCGGAACACCGGGGAGCTGTTTTTT
>NA|TRBJ1-1|many|14|TRBV12-3/TRBV12-4
CASRPLGRNTEAFF
TGTGCCAGCAGACCGTTAGGCAGGAACACTGAAGCTTTCTTT
>NA|TRBJ2-2|NA|14|TRBV24-1
CATSDPTGIGELFF
TGTGCCACCAGTGATCCGACAGGTATCGGGGAGCTGTTTTTT
>NA|TRBJ1-2|NA|14|TRBV12-3/TRBV12-4
CASSYSGINYGYTF
TGTGCCAGCAGTTATAGCGGGATAAACTATGGCTACACCTTC
>NA|TRBJ1-2|NA|14|TRBV10-3
CAISESWLAGAYTF
TGTGCCATCAGTGAGTCGTGGTTGGCAGGCGCCTACACCTTC
>NA|TRBJ2-7|NA|15|TRBV3-1
CASSPNPPGHYEQYF
TGTGCCAGCAGCCCAAACCCCCCGGGACACTACGAGCAGTACTTC
>TRBD2|TRBJ2-2|many|16|TRBV5-1
CASRSGTSGSAGELFF
TGCGCCAGCAGATCCGGGACTAGCGGGTCTGCCGGGGAGCTGTTTTTT
>NA|TRBJ2-3|NA|15|TRBV19
CASRGAAWGEDTQYF
TGTGCCAGTAGAGGCGCCGCGTGGGGAGAAGATACGCAGTATTTT
>TRBD1|TRBJ1-1|many|15|TRBV6-2/TRBV6-3
CASSPGQGLNTEAFF
TGTGCCAGCAGTCCGGGACAGGGCTTGAACACTGAAGCTTTCTTT
>TRBD2|TRBJ2-7|few|16|TRBV13
CASSGWGLAASYEQYF
TGTGCCAGCAGCGGATGGGGACTAGCGGCTTCCTACGAGCAGTACTTC
>TRBD1|TRBJ1-1|few|16|TRBV5-1
CASSLDRTGFNTEAFF
TGCGCCAGCAGCTTGGATAGGACAGGGTTTAACACTGAAGCTTTCTTT
>TRBD2|TRBJ2-3|few|17|TRBV9
CASSVGVAGVLGDTQYF
TGTGCCAGCAGCGTCGGGGTAGCGGGAGTATTAGGAGATACGCAGTATTTT
>TRBD1|TRBJ2-7|many|15|TRBV7-9
CASSLEQGQVYEQYF
TGTGCCAGCAGCTTAGAACAGGGACAGGTCTACGAGCAGTACTTC
>TRBD2|TRBJ2-5|NA|15|TRBV19
CATAGLAGAQETQYF
TGTGCCACAGCGGGACTAGCGGGTGCACAAGAGACCCAGTACTTC
>TRBD1|TRBJ2-2|few|16|TRBV11-1
CASRHRDRGYTGELFF
TGTGCCAGCAGACACCGGGACAGGGGGTACACCGGGGAGCTGTTTTTT
>NA|TRBJ1-4|NA|16|TRBV20-1
CSAKRTNGVYDEKLFF
TGCAGTGCTAAGAGGACCAACGGAGTTTACGATGAAAAACTGTTTTTT